This entry lists 10 T cell receptor beta chains sequenced from one sample in a study of regulatory T cells in long-lasting Graves disease (TCRdb year 2021). The time point label for this specimen denotes: newly diagnosed GD, antithyroid drugs for less than 3 months. For both TCR sequencing and RNA sequencing, RNA was extracted from PBMCs in TRIzol. The protocol used for the library was multiplex PCR. The sequencer listed for this sample is Illumina HiSeq 4000. iRepertoire HTBI primers and Arm-PCR amplification of CDR3 regions were used to construct TCR beta libraries. In-frame beta chains were kept once TCRdb had trimmed the public reads at Q25 with fastp and called clones with MiXCR. CDR3 protein sequences are deduplicated, and each keeps its most common genes and DNA. The sample has about 530,000 distinct CDR3 sequences on record, approximately 16% of them singletons. In total, the top ten clones hold roughly 25% of the sample.

These data were also reused for a study on T cells in Graves' hyperthyroidism and ophthalmopathy.

The input for sequencing was peripheral blood mononuclear cells (PBMCs), taken at new diagnosis, from a patient treated with antithyroid drugs. Every receptor here comes from a woman aged 40-60 years with Graves disease. Donor details come from another sample of the same person, matched by shared clones.

This clonotype was picked up a small number of times. This chain links TRBV20-1 with TRBJ1-2; TRBD1 might be the D (5 bases). V dropped 5 bases and J dropped 3 bases, with 16 bases sitting between them. Germline V CDR1 and CDR2: DFQATT, SNEGSKA (reference sequence). CDR3 length: 14 amino acids. The chain's CDR3 is CSAPSRGSDYGYTF. CDR3 in DNA: TGCAGTGCTCCCTCTCGGGGGTCGGACTATGGCTACACCTTC.

The sample holds many counts of this clonotype. The V gene is TRBV5-1, the J gene TRBJ2-1, with D unclear. V lost 2 bases, J lost 3 bases, and 9 bases lay in between. Germline V gene data show CDR1 as SGHRS and CDR2 as YFSETQ. CDR3 length: 14 residues. The CDR3 nucleotides read TGCGCCAGCAGCTTCTCTGGGAACTACAATGAGCAGTTCTTC. Amino acids: CASSFSGNYNEQFF. Complete variable domain (other parts from reference TRBV5-1 and TRBJ2-1): KAGVTQTPRYLIKTRGQQVTLSCSPISGHRSVSWYQQTPGQGLQFLFEYFSETQRNKGNFPGRFSGRQFSNSRSEMNVSTLELGDSALYLCASSFSGNYNEQFFGPGTRLTVL.

This clonotype was seen many times. The rearrangement joins TRBV2 to TRBJ1-4; D unresolved. Germline V gene data show CDR1 as SNHLY and CDR2 as FYNNEI. V lost 3 bases and J lost 7, with 12 bases in between. The CDR3 covers 14 residues. The CDR3 loop reads CASSDGPGREKLFF. CDR3 DNA: TGTGCCAGCAGTGATGGACCAGGACGTGAAAAACTGTTTTTT.

The chain employs TRBV3-1 and TRBJ2-5; D remains unclear. V lost 0 bases and J lost 0, with 11 bases in between. CDR1 is LGHDT, CDR2 YNNKEL, per germline (reference sequence). The CDR3 has 16 residues. CDR3 in DNA: TGTGCCAGCAGCCAAGAAAGGTTAGGATACCAAGAGACCCAGTACTTC. Its protein product is CASSQERLGYQETQYF.

This clonotype was recorded many times. V is TRBV28 and J is TRBJ2-1, with 9 nucleotides matching TRBD1. From germline, CDR1 is MDHEN and CDR2 SYDVKM. This CDR3 is 14 amino acids long. With 6 bases clipped from V and 10 bases from J, the junction kept 10 bases outside the gene matches. The CDR3 DNA reads TGTGCCAGCAGCACGGAATCAACAGGGGGCGAGCAGTTCTTC. Protein: CASSTESTGGEQFF.

This clonotype was counted at least ten times. The chain recombines TRBV5-1 with TRBJ1-1; D is uncertain. Germline CDR1 is SGHRS and CDR2 is YFSETQ. V lost 0 bases, J lost 11 bases, and 14 bases lay in between. The CDR3 spans 13 residues. CDR3 in DNA: TGCGCCAGCAGCTTGGGGCGGGCGGCGGATGCTTTCTTT. Residues: CASSLGRAADAFF.

There are many counts of this clonotype. The J gene is TRBJ1-2, the V gene TRBV18; TRBD1 matches 10 bases. Trimming at V came to 4 bases and at J to 1 base, leaving 6 bases not matched to a gene. In germline, CDR1 is KGHSH, CDR2 LQKENI. This CDR3 region has 16 residues. The CDR3 sequence: CASSRGQGIGNYGYTF. The CDR3 nucleotides are TGTGCCAGCTCACGGGGACAGGGGATCGGTAACTATGGCTACACCTTC.

This clonotype was seen a few times. V usage is TRBV6-1 and J usage is TRBJ2-7, with D possibly being TRBD1 (6 bases). Trimming took off 3 bases at V and 5 bases at J, with 17 bases between the two ends. Looked up from germline, CDR1 is MNHNS and CDR2 is SASEGT. The CDR3 has 15 residues. The DNA of the CDR3 is TGTGCCAGCAGTGACGGTTCCGGGACATTCGACGAGCAGTACTTC. Residues: CASSDGSGTFDEQYF.

This clonotype has ten or more counts. This rearrangement joins TRBV28 to TRBJ1-6; 8 bases agree with TRBD1. The CDR3 is made up of 15 amino acids. Looked up from germline, CDR1 is MDHEN and CDR2 is SYDVKM. After removal of 6 bases from V and 7 bases from J, the junction contained 8 bases not matched to a gene. CDR3 coding DNA: TGTGCCAGCAGGTCGGACAGGGAATACAATTCACCCCTCCACTTT. Protein sequence: CASRSDREYNSPLHF. Looking up the rest from reference TRBV28 and TRBJ1-6 gives the full variable domain: DVKVTQSSRYLVKRTGEKVFLECVQDMDHENMFWYRQDPGLGLRLIYFSYDVKMKEKGDIPEGYSVSREKKERFSLILESASTNQTSMYLCASRSDREYNSPLHFGNGTRLTVT.

The chain employs TRBV5-1 and TRBJ2-3, with 7 positions matching TRBD1. The J call may not be correct, given that the DNA end is closer to TRBJ2-5. This CDR3 is built from 14 residues. CDR1 is SGHRS and CDR2 is YFSETQ in the germline V gene. The CDR3 nucleotides are TGCGCCAGCAGCTTGGGTGGACAGGACGAGACCCAGTACTTC. This translates into CASSLGGQDETQYF.